This T cell receptor beta chain was obtained from a study of PD-L1 blockade in urothelial cancer. Looking at the study overall: Blood underwent analysis 3 weeks (second dose) and 6 weeks after treatment began. A median roughly 140,000 T cells were found in blood samples. Study findings and constraints: A below-median TCR clonality in blood before treatment predicted better survival.

This clone was seen ten or more times. Its antigen is still unknown. Time point of the sample: pretreatment peripheral blood. The CDR3 runs 17 residues. The V gene end was trimmed by 5 bases and the J gene end by 4 bases; junction bases not matched to a gene: 13. Looked up from germline, CDR1 is LNHDA and CDR2 is SQIVND (reference sequence). Assay: immunoSEQ multiplex PCR; the TCRdb copy retains only in-frame clones and omits some. The sample lists tens of thousands of clones, roughly 80% occurring once. The chain uses TRBV19 and TRBJ2-1; 8 bases map to TRBD2. The material sequenced was PBMCs, taken around atezolizumab (anti-PD-L1) treatment. This receptor was identified in a man aged 65-85 years with urothelial cancer. CDR3 sequence reads: CASSRRTGGRGYNEQFF. The CDR3 DNA reads as TGTGCCAGTAGTCGTCGAACGGGGGGGAGGGGATACAATGAGCAGTTCTTC.